The text below deals with one TCR beta chain. Antigen: not known. This entry belongs to a study of T cell responses to AZD1222 COVID-19 vaccine. TCRdb's table, derived via immunoSEQ multiplex PCR, lists solely in-frame clones and lacks some. The sample includes around 58,000 clones, approximately 79% of them seen just once. Overall study findings and caveats: Of spike-specific TCRs, nearly half reportedly target regions left unmutated in variants.

This CDR3 is 15 amino acids long. Trimming took 3 bases from V and 8 from J; bases not matched to a gene: 9. Looked up from germline, CDR1 is LNHNV and CDR2 is YYDKDF (reference sequence). Sequenced here: peripheral blood, sampled on day 0 of AZD1222 vaccination. The chain uses TRBV15 and TRBJ1-2, with TRBD1 matching over 10 bases. The clonotype originates from an adult in good health. The chain's CDR3 is CATSRVDRGGNGYTF. The CDR3, as DNA: TGTGCCACCAGCAGGGTGGACAGGGGGGGAAACGGCTACACCTTC.